This is a list of T cell receptor beta chains from one sample in a study of T cells in Graves' hyperthyroidism and ophthalmopathy. TCRdb re-called the multiplex PCR reads with MiXCR, one entry per CDR3 protein. The sample carries about 480,000 distinct CDR3 sequences, around a quarter recorded once. What was sequenced was blood. The receptors were sampled from a woman between 25 and 40 years old with Graves' ophthalmopathy. CDR3s include the opening cysteine and the closing phenylalanine or tryptophan. A D gene is named only where the DNA matches it firmly. Clone sizes are given selectively: once, few, many, or a class where the clone is expanded.

V gene	clone size	D gene	J gene	CDR3 protein	CDR3 DNA
TRBV3-1	few	TRBD1	TRBJ1-1	CASSHNTGTGDTEAFF	TGTGCCAGCAGCCACAACACCGGGACAGGGGACACTGAAGCTTTCTTT
TRBV15	-	-	TRBJ2-5	CATSFSTGRLQETQYF	TGTGCCACCAGTTTTAGCACGGGGCGTTTGCAAGAGACCCAGTACTTC
TRBV20-1	many	-	TRBJ1-2	CSARGYRDGYTF	TGCAGTGCTAGGGGATACAGGGATGGCTACACCTTC
TRBV6-1	many	TRBD1	TRBJ1-2	CASRSTGVGYTF	TGTGCCAGCAGATCCACAGGGGTCGGCTACACCTTC
TRBV10-3	many	-	TRBJ2-7	CAIKSYRSYEQYF	TGTGCCATCAAGTCCTATCGCTCCTACGAGCAGTACTTC
TRBV20-1	many	-	TRBJ2-5	CSADGAGEETQYF	TGCAGTGCCGATGGGGCAGGGGAAGAGACCCAGTACTTC
TRBV20-1	-	-	TRBJ1-1	CSAPDGVNTEAFF	TGCAGTGCTCCGGACGGAGTAAACACTGAAGCTTTCTTT
TRBV30	many	-	TRBJ1-2	CAWIEFDNYGYTF	TGTGCCTGGATCGAGTTCGATAACTATGGCTACACCTTC
TRBV6-9	many	-	TRBJ2-7	CASSYSWGSSYEQYF	TGTGCCAGCAGTTATAGCTGGGGGTCTTCCTACGAGCAGTACTTC
TRBV7-3	many	-	TRBJ2-4	CASSLTRVSSVKNIQYF	TGTGCCAGCAGCTTAACGAGGGTTAGCTCGGTCAAAAACATTCAGTACTTC
TRBV29-1	-	-	TRBJ2-7	CSVRNQGMEQYF	TGCAGCGTCCGCAACCAGGGGATGGAGCAGTACTTC
TRBV20-1	many	-	TRBJ2-7	CSAREVSQVSYEQYF	TGCAGTGCTAGAGAGGTCTCGCAGGTATCCTACGAGCAGTACTTC
TRBV7-3	few	-	TRBJ1-1	CASSLTGSSEAFF	TGTGCCAGCAGCTTAACAGGGAGCAGTGAAGCTTTCTTT
TRBV4-1	few	TRBD1	TRBJ1-5	CASSYEGTGENQPQHF	TGCGCCAGCAGCTACGAAGGGACAGGGGAAAATCAGCCCCAGCATTTT
TRBV7-3	-	-	TRBJ1-6	CASSQEWTALNSPLHF	TGTGCCAGCAGCCAAGAATGGACGGCCTTGAATTCACCCCTCCACTTT
TRBV11-3	many	TRBD1	TRBJ1-5	CASSLVDRANQPQHF	TGTGCCAGCAGCTTAGTAGACAGGGCAAATCAGCCCCAGCATTTT
TRBV19	-	-	TRBJ1-5	CASNPRNQPQHF	TGTGCCAGTAACCCCAGGAATCAGCCCCAGCATTTT
TRBV7-8	many	-	TRBJ1-1	CASSLVFGRVNTEAFF	TGTGCCAGCAGCTTAGTTTTCGGGAGGGTGAACACTGAAGCTTTCTTT
TRBV12-3/TRBV12-4	many	TRBD1	TRBJ1-5	CASSLDWRGQGNQPQHF	TGTGCCAGCAGTTTAGATTGGCGGGGACAGGGCAATCAGCCCCAGCATTTT
TRBV7-2	many	TRBD2	TRBJ2-5	CASRTSGFGGETQYF	TGTGCCAGCAGAACTAGCGGGTTTGGAGGGGAGACCCAGTACTTC
TRBV6-1	-	TRBD1	TRBJ2-4	CASTTGFTAPKNIQYF	TGTGCCAGTACGACAGGGTTCACCGCACCCAAAAACATTCAGTACTTC
TRBV10-3	-	TRBD1	TRBJ2-4	CAISDASGGNIQYF	TGTGCCATCAGTGATGCTTCAGGGGGAAACATTCAGTACTTC
TRBV5-1	many	-	TRBJ2-2	CASSLVAGSDTGELFF	TGCGCCAGCAGCTTGGTGGCAGGGTCGGACACCGGGGAGCTGTTTTTT
TRBV6-1	-	TRBD1	TRBJ2-2	CASRMGQGAGELFF	TGTGCCAGCAGGATGGGACAGGGGGCCGGGGAGCTGTTTTTT
TRBV6-2/TRBV6-3	many	-	TRBJ2-7	CASSYARTEHYEQYF	TGTGCCAGCAGTTACGCCCGAACAGAGCACTACGAGCAGTACTTC
TRBV14	many	-	TRBJ1-2	CASSQDRAYGYTF	TGTGCCAGCAGCCAAGACAGGGCCTATGGCTACACCTTC
TRBV27	many	-	TRBJ1-2	CASSREGYGYTF	TGTGCCAGCAGTAGGGAGGGTTATGGCTACACCTTC
TRBV3-1	-	-	TRBJ2-5	CAIAGGSQETQYF	TGTGCCATTGCGGGCGGGTCTCAAGAGACCCAGTACTTC
TRBV12-3/TRBV12-4	many	-	TRBJ1-5	CASSPRDKNQPQHF	TGTGCCAGCAGTCCCCGGGACAAAAATCAGCCCCAGCATTTT
TRBV12-3/TRBV12-4	-	-	TRBJ1-3	CASSLALSSGNTIYF	TGTGCCAGCAGCCTGGCCCTAAGCTCTGGAAACACCATATATTTT
TRBV20-1	many	-	TRBJ1-2	CSARGSGRLNYGYTF	TGCAGTGCTAGAGGTTCGGGACGGCTTAACTATGGCTACACCTTC
TRBV6-1	many	-	TRBJ1-5	CASRKKGVYSNQPQHF	TGTGCCAGCAGGAAAAAGGGGGTTTATAGCAATCAGCCCCAGCATTTT
TRBV20-1	-	-	TRBJ1-1	CSAIWGMNTEAFF	TGCAGTGCTATTTGGGGGATGAACACTGAAGCTTTCTTT
TRBV5-1	many	-	TRBJ2-6	CASSLGYSGANVLTF	TGCGCCAGCAGCTTGGGTTACTCTGGGGCCAACGTCCTGACTTTC
TRBV6-5	-	-	TRBJ1-1	CASSFDPYPAFF	TGTGCCAGCAGTTTCGATCCTTACCCAGCTTTCTTT
TRBV10-3	many	-	TRBJ1-1	CAISESRVIKMNTEAFF	TGTGCCATCAGTGAGTCGCGGGTAATTAAGATGAACACTGAAGCTTTCTTT
TRBV6-5	many	-	TRBJ1-2	CASRRGAGDYGYTF	TGTGCCAGCAGGAGGGGGGCAGGGGACTATGGCTACACCTTC
TRBV7-3	many	TRBD1	TRBJ2-5	CASSITGGETQYF	TGTGCCAGCAGCATCACAGGGGGAGAGACCCAGTACTTC
TRBV6-2/TRBV6-3	many	-	TRBJ1-1	CASSPRRRYMNTEAFF	TGTGCCAGCAGTCCGAGACGGCGTTACATGAACACTGAAGCTTTCTTT
TRBV7-2	-	TRBD1	TRBJ2-7	CASTPPGQGWYEQYF	TGTGCCAGCACCCCGCCGGGACAGGGGTGGTACGAGCAGTACTTC
TRBV29-1	-	-	TRBJ2-7	CSVESQGGWCEQYF	TGCAGCGTTGAATCGCAGGGTGGCTGGTGCGAGCAGTACTTC
TRBV4-1	-	-	TRBJ2-5	CASSQDRQQETQYF	TGCGCCAGCAGCCAAGATCGCCAGCAAGAGACCCAGTACTTC
TRBV15	-	TRBD1	TRBJ1-5	CATSGTATNQPQHF	TGTGCCACCAGCGGGACAGCCACGAATCAGCCCCAGCATTTT
TRBV7-2	many	TRBD2	TRBJ2-2	CASSGPGLAGPGELFF	TGTGCCAGCAGCGGCCCGGGACTAGCGGGGCCCGGGGAGCTGTTTTTT